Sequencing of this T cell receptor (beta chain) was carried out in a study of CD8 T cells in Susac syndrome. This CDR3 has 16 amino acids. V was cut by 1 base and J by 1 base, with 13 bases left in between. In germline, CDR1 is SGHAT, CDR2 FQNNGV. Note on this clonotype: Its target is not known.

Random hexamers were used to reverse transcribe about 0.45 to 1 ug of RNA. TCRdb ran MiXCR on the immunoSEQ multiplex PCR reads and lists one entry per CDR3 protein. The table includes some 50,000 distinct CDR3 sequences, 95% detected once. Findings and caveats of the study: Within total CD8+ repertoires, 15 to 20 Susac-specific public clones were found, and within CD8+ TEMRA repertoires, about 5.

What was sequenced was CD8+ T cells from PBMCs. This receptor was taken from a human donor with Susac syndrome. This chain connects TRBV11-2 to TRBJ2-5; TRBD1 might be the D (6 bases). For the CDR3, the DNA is TGTGCCAGCAGCTTAGGGGACACAACCTTCCAAGAGACCCAGTACTTC. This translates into CASSLGDTTFQETQYF.